This T cell receptor beta chain was sequenced in a study of T cell repertoires in cytomegalovirus infection. The CDR3 is made up of 17 amino acids. V dropped 0 bases and J dropped 0; count of bases not matched to a gene: 4. The germline V gene has CDR1 ENHRY and CDR2 SYGVKD. Using its own MiXCR run on the reads, TCRdb lists one record per CDR3 protein. The table lists approximately 990,000 distinct CDR3 sequences, 25% to 40% of them singletons. This clonotype was counted only a few times. Its antigen remains unknown. Sequences were derived from cultured CD8+ T cells from PBMCs, sampled from culture after CMV antigen stimulation. This TCR was sampled from a human donor in good health (CMV status not recorded). Some clones in this sample may be carry-over from other donors' samples. J is TRBJ2-1 and V is TRBV10-3; the match to TRBD2 covers 8 bases. CDR3 amino acids: CAISESRGGDSYNEQFF. CDR3 DNA sequence: TGTGCCATCAGTGAGTCTCGGGGGGGGGACTCCTACAATGAGCAGTTCTTC.